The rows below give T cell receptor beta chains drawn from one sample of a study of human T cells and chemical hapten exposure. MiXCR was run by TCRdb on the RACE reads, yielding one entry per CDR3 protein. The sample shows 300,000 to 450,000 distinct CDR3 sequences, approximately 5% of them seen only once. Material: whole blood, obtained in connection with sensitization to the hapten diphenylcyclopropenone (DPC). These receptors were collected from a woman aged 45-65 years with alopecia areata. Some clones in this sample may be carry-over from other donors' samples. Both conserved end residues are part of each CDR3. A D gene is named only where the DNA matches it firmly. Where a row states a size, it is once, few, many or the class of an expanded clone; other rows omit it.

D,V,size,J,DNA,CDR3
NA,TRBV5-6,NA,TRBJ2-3,TGTGCCAGCGGCGGGCCAGATCCGCAGTATTTT,CASGGPDPQYF
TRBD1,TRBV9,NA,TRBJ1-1,TGTGCCAGCAGCGTGGCCGGGACAGGCGGAAACACTGAAGCTTTCTTT,CASSVAGTGGNTEAFF
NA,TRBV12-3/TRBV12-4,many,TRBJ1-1,TGTGCCAGCAGATTTATGAACACTGAAGCTTTCTTT,CASRFMNTEAFF
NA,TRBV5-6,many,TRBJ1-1,TGTGCCAGCAGCTCACAGGGAGAAGTGAGCGCTGAAGCTTTCTTT,CASSSQGEVSAEAFF
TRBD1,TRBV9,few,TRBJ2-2,TGTGCCAGCAGCATTACAGGGGCGAACACCGGGGAGCTGTTTTTT,CASSITGANTGELFF
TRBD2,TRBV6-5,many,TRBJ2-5,TGTGCCAGCAGTTACTCGATTAGCGGGCCACAAGAGACCCAGTACTTC,CASSYSISGPQETQYF
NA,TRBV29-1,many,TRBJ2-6,TGCAGCGTTGAATCCGACAGGACCAACTCTGGGGCCAACGTCCTGACTTTC,CSVESDRTNSGANVLTF
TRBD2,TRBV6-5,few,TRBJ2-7,TGTGCCAGCTGGGGAGGGGCGAGCTCCTACGAGCAGTACTTC,CASWGGASSYEQYF
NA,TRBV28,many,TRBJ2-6,TGTGCCAGCAGGGCTGGGGCCAACGTCCTGACTTTC,CASRAGANVLTF
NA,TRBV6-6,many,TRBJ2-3,TGTGCCAGCATCCTAAGCAGGGCAGATACGCAGTATTTT,CASILSRADTQYF
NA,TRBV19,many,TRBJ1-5,TGTGCCAGTAGGAGTCAGGGTGAAGGCAATCAGCCCCAGCATTTT,CASRSQGEGNQPQHF
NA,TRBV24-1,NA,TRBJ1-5,TGTGCCACCAGTGATTCCGCCTGGGGGCCCCAGCATTTT,CATSDSAWGPQHF
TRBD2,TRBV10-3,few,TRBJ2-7,TGTGCCATCAGTTGGACTAGCGGGGCCCGCCCGCAGTACTTC,CAISWTSGARPQYF
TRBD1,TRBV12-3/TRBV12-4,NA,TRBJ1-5,TGTGCCAGCAGTTTCGACCCAGGGGGCCACAATCAGCCCCAGCATTTT,CASSFDPGGHNQPQHF
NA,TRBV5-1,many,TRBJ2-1,TGCGCCAGCAGCTTCCGGGACTACAATGAGCAGTTCTTC,CASSFRDYNEQFF
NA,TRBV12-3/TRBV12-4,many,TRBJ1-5,TGTGCCAGCAGTTTAGGAGGCGGTTATGTGCCCCAGCATTTT,CASSLGGGYVPQHF
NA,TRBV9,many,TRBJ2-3,TGTGCCAGCAGTGGGGAAGGAGCGGAGACAGATACGCAGTATTTT,CASSGEGAETDTQYF
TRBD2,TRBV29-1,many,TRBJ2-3,TGCAGCGTCCACCCTTTGAAGGCGGCGGGAGGTGCCCTAAGCACAGATACGCAGTATTTT,CSVHPLKAAGGALSTDTQYF
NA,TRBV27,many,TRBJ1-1,TGTGCCAGCAGTTTTGGGCTCGGGAATACTGAAGCTTTCTTT,CASSFGLGNTEAFF
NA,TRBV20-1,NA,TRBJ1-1,TGCAGTGCTAGAGATCCCATAGGAATTGAGGCTTTCTTT,CSARDPIGIEAFF
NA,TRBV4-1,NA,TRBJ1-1,TGCGCCAGCAGCCAAGACAACAGATTCACTGAAGCTTTCTTT,CASSQDNRFTEAFF
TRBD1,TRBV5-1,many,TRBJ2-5,TGCGCCAGCAGCCCAAACAGGGGTGAGACCCAGTACTTC,CASSPNRGETQYF
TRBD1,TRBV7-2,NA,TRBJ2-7,TGTGCCAGCAGCTTAGGTTCCAGGGGGCTGGACGAGCAGTACTTC,CASSLGSRGLDEQYF
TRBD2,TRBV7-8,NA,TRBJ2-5,TGTGCCAGCAGCCCTCAATCTAGCGGGGGGGCTTTAGAGACCCAGTACTTC,CASSPQSSGGALETQYF
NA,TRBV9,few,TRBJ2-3,TGTGCCAGCAGCGTGGGGACTTGGTCTAGCACAGATACGCAGTATTTT,CASSVGTWSSTDTQYF
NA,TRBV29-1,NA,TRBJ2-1,TGCAGCGTTGATTGGGGGAGTTTCTACAATGAGCAGTTCTTC,CSVDWGSFYNEQFF
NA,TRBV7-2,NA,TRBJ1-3,TGTGCCAGCAGCCACAGGGCAAACTCTGGAAACACCATATATTTT,CASSHRANSGNTIYF
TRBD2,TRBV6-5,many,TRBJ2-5,TGTGCCAGCAGTTACTCGCGTCTAGCGGGAGCAGAGACCCAGTACTTC,CASSYSRLAGAETQYF
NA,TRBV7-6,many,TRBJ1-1,TGTGCCAGCAGCTCAGAGGAGAGGGGGTCTGAAGCTTTCTTT,CASSSEERGSEAFF
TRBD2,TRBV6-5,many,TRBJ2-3,TGTGCCAGCAGTTACTCGGCCGGGAGGCGGGGCACAGATACGCAGTATTTT,CASSYSAGRRGTDTQYF
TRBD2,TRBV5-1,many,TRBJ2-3,TGCGCCAGCAGCTTAGCGGGAGGGCCATCAGATACGCAGTATTTT,CASSLAGGPSDTQYF